This TCR delta chain was sequenced during a study of Vδ1+ human thymocytes (dated by TCRdb to 2016 to 2019). Describing the broader study: mRNA-level TRG and TRD CDR3 repertoires of highly purified Vdelta1+ thymocytes from young children were characterised as a data resource. The multiplex-based CDR3 amplicon strategy had previously been validated against 5'RACE-based CDR3 amplicon generation methods. Study-wide findings and limitations: Because unexpected Vdelta2 sequences could lead to misinterpretation of bulk repertoire data, the authors recommended using highly purified populations and single-cell validation. Thymic TRG and TRD repertoires appeared highly polyclonal with Gaussian CDR3 length distributions, unlike oligoclonal peripheral blood repertoires. Many TRG clonotypes were found to be shared between donors (up to roughly 6.9x10^3), whereas TRD repertoires were found to be essentially private (max roughly 100 shared). Because no clustering by age or sex was seen, donors were not stratified by age or sex in the analyses. Even though sort purity was high, around 19% of thymic TRD sequences were Vdelta2 (and few were Vdelta3), which was not the case for the peripheral blood Vdelta1+ controls.

CDR1 TSWWSYY and CDR2 QGS are derived from the germline V gene. Counted from cysteine to phenylalanine, this CDR3 has 22 amino acids. The sequence is cut down to CDR3 DNA, 66 bases in frame from base 1. After removal of 4 bases from V and 2 bases from J, the junction retains 25 bases not matched to a gene. This clone turned up a few times. Its antigen remains unidentified. No base qualities exist here, and no much larger clone lies one base off it. RNA extraction was carried out with the RNeasy mini kit, and reverse transcription was then done using Superscript III. To generate the CDR3 amplicons, a multiplex PCR was run using pooled V-gene forward primers together with a constant-region reverse primer that carried Illumina adaptor overhangs. Amplicons were gel-purified, then indexed with Nextera index primers over about 8 extra PCR cycles and purified with AMPure XP beads. Libraries were sequenced on an Illumina MiSeq with paired-end 250 bp reads, dual indexing and approximately 20% PhiX spike-in. The authors' pipeline ran thus. FastQC was used to check read quality, and ea-utils fastq-join was used to merge TRG read pairs. Sequences were annotated with IMGT/HighV-QUEST, keeping only productive sequences with unambiguous V-gene assignment; clonotypes were defined by identical CDR3 sequence. Downstream analysis used VDJtools 1.1.1, tcR 2.2.3, Treemap and vegan Shannon diversity in R 3.4.4. Clonotypes were called again by TCRdb from the public reads via CATT, and duplicate nucleotide sequences were then merged into one entry. These V and J calls are TCRdb output, not the study's own analysis. A total of more than 50,000 delta-chain clones appear in this sample, about 15% of them only once. Of the sample, 0.5% is held by the ten largest clones.

Thymic samples were depleted of alphabeta T cells, then CD3+ TCRVdelta1+ TCRVdelta2- thymocytes were FACS-sorted. Sorted Vdelta1+ thymocyte purity ranged from roughly 98% to 99.6%. Thymic specimens were obtained from 8 paediatric patients, aged from roughly 5 days to 16 months, who were undergoing corrective cardiac surgery. Thymic tissue was dispersed, and mononuclear cells were isolated on a Histopaque-1077 density gradient. The staining antibodies were anti-TCRVdelta1 clone TS8.2, anti-TCRVdelta2 clone B6, anti-CD3 clone HIT3a and anti-TCRalphabeta clone IP26. The rearrangement joined TRDV1 to TRDJ1; TRDD3 matches 10 bases in the middle. Source material: Vdelta1+ gamma-delta thymocytes from the thymus. The cell subset or site label, read with the paper, signifies: FACS-sorted CD3+ TCRalphabeta- TCRVdelta1+ TCRVdelta2- thymocytes. This sequence originates from a boy under two years old who had congenital heart surgery. The CDR3 is CALGVIAPGLGGYARRTDKLIF. The nucleotide sequence reads as follows: TGTGCTCTTGGGGTCATCGCCCCAGGGCTGGGGGGATACGCTAGGAGGACCGATAAACTCATCTTT.